Following are 16 T cell receptor beta chains from one sample sequenced in a study of blood T cell repertoires in COVID-19. Clones were sequenced by immunoSEQ multiplex PCR, and TCRdb holds only the in-frame ones, with some missing. In the table there are around 120,000 clones, about 87% of which are singletons. The sequenced material came from peripheral blood. Every receptor here comes from a woman in her 70s with acute or convalescent COVID-19.

The V gene is TRBV9, the J gene TRBJ1-1; D ambiguous. The V end lost 3 bases, the J end lost 3 bases, and 9 bases lay between the germline ends. Germline values: CDR1 SGDLS, CDR2 YYNGEE. The CDR3 loop spans 13 amino acids. For the CDR3, the DNA is TGTGCCAGCAGCGCCTTCGGGGACACTGAAGCTTTCTTT. The encoded protein is CASSAFGDTEAFF.

The chain uses TRBV6-2 or TRBV6-3 and TRBJ2-2; 9 positions match TRBD1. The CDR3 runs 18 residues. V shed 0 bases and J 7 bases; nucleotides not matched to a gene: 12. CDR1 MNHEY and CDR2 SVGEGT come from the germline V gene. The CDR3 nucleotides read TGTGCCAGCAGTTACTCGCCGACCCCGGGACAGGGAATCGGGGAGCTGTTTTTT. Protein sequence: CASSYSPTPGQGIGELFF.

The chain joins TRBV2 to TRBJ2-2, with D perhaps TRBD1 (6 bases). Trimming removed 6 bases from V and 3 bases from J, with 17 bases in between. The CDR3 runs to 16 residues. Germline V gene lookup returns CDR1 SNHLY and CDR2 FYNNEI. CDR3 nucleotides: TGTGCCAGCAGGGACACAGGGAGTTCGGACACCGGGGAGCTGTTTTTT. It encodes CASRDTGSSDTGELFF.

Written as DNA, the CDR3 is TGTGCCAGCAGCCAAGAGAAAGCTAGCTCCTACGAGCAGTACTTC. Its translation is CASSQEKASSYEQYF. The chain links TRBV4-2 to TRBJ2-7; no clear D gene. V lost 0 bases, J lost 0 bases, and 9 bases lay in between. CDR3 length: 15 residues. Germline values: CDR1 LGHNA, CDR2 YNFKEQ.

The chain links TRBV5-1 to TRBJ1-2, with 8 bases aligning to TRBD1. CDR1 SGHRS and CDR2 YFSETQ come from the germline V gene. The CDR3 totals 16 residues. V shed 0 bases and J 7 bases; nucleotides not matched to a gene: 11. As DNA, the CDR3 is TGCGCCAGCAGCTTGGACATAGGACAGGGAACTAGTGGCTACACCTTC. Its translation: CASSLDIGQGTSGYTF.

V usage is TRBV6-2 or TRBV6-3 and J usage is TRBJ2-5, with 9 bases fitting TRBD1. This CDR3 spans 15 amino acids. Germline CDR1 is MNHEY and CDR2 is SVGEGT. V dropped 0 bases and J dropped 3; count of bases not matched to a gene: 2. The CDR3 DNA reads TGTGCCAGCAGTTACTCCCGGACAGGGGAAGAGACCCAGTACTTC. Its protein is CASSYSRTGEETQYF.

The chain employs TRBV7-3 and TRBJ2-3, with D possibly being TRBD2 (5 bases). CDR3 length: 14 residues. V lost 4 bases to trimming and J lost 0 bases, with 8 bases between them. The V gene's germline CDR1 is SGHTA and CDR2 FQGTGA. The CDR3 sequence is CASSSPGSTDTQYF. CDR3 DNA: TGTGCCAGCAGCTCCCCGGGAAGCACAGATACGCAGTATTTT.

This sequence joins TRBV9 and TRBJ2-1, with D uncertain. Germline lookup yields CDR1 SGDLS and CDR2 YYNGEE. V lost 2 bases and J 5 bases, leaving 11 bases between the germline ends. The CDR3 spans 14 residues. The CDR3, as DNA: TGTGCCAGCAGCGTGACCCCTACAGACAATGAGCAGTTCTTC. This translates into CASSVTPTDNEQFF.

The chain has TRBV10-1 and TRBJ2-1; TRBD1 aligns across 7 bases. The CDR3 length is 13 residues. The trim removed 6 bases at V and 7 bases at J, leaving 6 bases unmatched. Germline loops: CDR1 WNHNN, CDR2 SYGVQD (reference sequence). CDR3 DNA sequence: TGCGCCAGCAGCCGGGACAGTGTAAATGAGCAGTTCTTC. It translates to CASSRDSVNEQFF.

V usage is TRBV4-1 and J usage is TRBJ1-1; D unresolved. The CDR3 is 16 residues long. V dropped 0 bases and J dropped 1 base, with 12 bases sitting between them. Germline V CDR1 and CDR2: MGHRA, YSYEKL. The CDR3 sequence is CASSQDPGSGNTEAFF. The CDR3 DNA reads as TGCGCCAGCAGCCAAGATCCGGGATCAGGGAACACTGAAGCTTTCTTT.

The rearrangement joins TRBV6-5 to TRBJ1-3, with 7 bases aligning to TRBD1. Germline CDR1 and CDR2: MNHEY and SVGAGI. This CDR3 region has 15 residues. The trim removed 2 bases at V and 2 bases at J, leaving 3 bases unmatched. CDR3 protein: CASSYDRDTGNTIYF. DNA of the CDR3: TGTGCCAGCAGTTACGACAGGGATACTGGAAACACCATATATTTT.

This chain links TRBV27 with TRBJ1-2; 8 bases fit TRBD1. This CDR3 region has 15 residues. Germline CDR1 reads MNHEY; CDR2 reads SMNVEV (reference sequence). V shed 2 bases and J 6 bases; nucleotides not matched to a gene: 8. This chain's CDR3 is CASSLSSQGADGYTF. The CDR3 DNA is TGTGCCAGCAGTTTAAGTTCGCAGGGGGCTGATGGCTACACCTTC.

CDR3 sequence: CASSQDRSSYEQYF. CDR3 DNA sequence: TGCGCCAGCAGCCAAGACAGGTCGTCCTACGAGCAGTACTTC. This rearrangement joins TRBV4-1 to TRBJ2-7; no firm D call. CDR1 is MGHRA and CDR2 is YSYEKL in the germline V gene. V was trimmed by 0 bases and J by 1 base, leaving 7 bases between them. The CDR3 spans 14 residues.

This chain links TRBV6-5 with TRBJ1-1, with 10 bases identical to TRBD1. The germline V gene encodes CDR1 MNHEY and CDR2 SVGAGI. CDR3 length: 14 residues. J was trimmed by 11 bases and V by 2 bases; bases with no gene match: 8. The CDR3 DNA follows: TGTGCCAGCAGTTACGCGACAGGGGGCCAAACGGCTTTCTTT. Translated, it gives CASSYATGGQTAFF.

The chain employs TRBV2 and TRBJ1-1, with D possibly TRBD1 on 6 matching bases. Germline-derived CDR1 and CDR2 are SNHLY and FYNNEI. V was pared by 7 bases and J by 10 bases, with 22 bases between. The CDR3 runs 14 residues. The CDR3 DNA sequence: TGTGCCAGCACCTCCGGTACGACAGGATTTCGAGCTTTCTTT. Its protein is CASTSGTTGFRAFF.

This sequence joins TRBV2 and TRBJ1-4; perhaps TRBD1 as D (6 bases). The CDR3 spans 13 residues. Germline loops: CDR1 SNHLY, CDR2 FYNNEI. With 8 bases removed from V and 6 bases from J, the gap between germline ends came to 13 bases. The CDR3 region has the DNA TGTGCCAGCCAGACAGGATTATATGAAAAACTGTTTTTT. Translation gives CASQTGLYEKLFF.